This paragraph covers one T cell receptor (beta chain) sequence. Method: immunoSEQ multiplex PCR; TCRdb's copy keeps in-frame clones and lacks some. The repertoire consists of more than 35,000 clones, with roughly 90% occurring once and the leading ten covering approximately 2%. This entry belongs to a study of blood T cell repertoires in COVID-19. CDR3 length equals 12 residues. Germline V gives CDR1 MNHEY, CDR2 SVGEGT. Trimming cost V 0 bases and J 9 bases, with 9 bases left between them. The sequence was collected from a human donor in a cohort sampled during active COVID-19. The genes are TRBV6-2 or TRBV6-3 and TRBJ2-7; D is uncertain. Sequences were obtained from peripheral blood. CDR3 in DNA: TGTGCCAGCAGTTACTCGCGCCTCGGGCAGTACTTC. As protein: CASSYSRLGQYF.